A single sample is the source of the 26 T cell receptor beta chains below, sequenced in a study of shared clonotypes between healthy human individuals. The data were produced by immunoSEQ multiplex PCR, yet TCRdb's version contains in-frame clones alone and is incomplete. This sample yields over a million clones, of which 70% to 80% are seen a single time; around 1.5% belongs to the top ten. The sample taken for sequencing was memory CD4+ T cells sorted from blood. The subset here: CD45RA-negative fraction. These receptors all stem from a man aged 18 to 29 in good health.

In DNA form, the CDR3 reads TGTGCCAGCAGTGAAGTCGGACGGATATATAATTCACCCCTCCACTTT. It codes for CASSEVGRIYNSPLHF. This chain links TRBV2 with TRBJ1-6; D is undetermined. The V gene's germline CDR1 is SNHLY and CDR2 FYNNEI. Trimming removed 1 base from V and 4 bases from J, with 11 bases in between. The CDR3 is 16 residues long.

The CDR3 region has the DNA TGTGCCACCTCAGAGGGTAACACCGGGGAGCTGTTTTTT. Its protein is CATSEGNTGELFF. This sequence joins TRBV10-3 and TRBJ2-2; the D gene is possibly TRBD2 (5 bases). The V and J ends lost 10 bases and 2 bases respectively, with 11 bases between them. Germline V gives CDR1 ENHRY, CDR2 SYGVKD. The CDR3 has 13 residues.

The chain employs TRBV11-3 and TRBJ2-5, with TRBD1 matching 11 bases. CDR1 SGHNT and CDR2 YENEEA come from the germline V gene. Losses at the gene ends were 5 bases for V and 3 bases for J; bases not matched to a gene: 5. The CDR3 runs to 15 residues. The CDR3 DNA follows: TGTGCCAGCAGCCCGGGGACAGGGGGAGAAGAGACCCAGTACTTC. Translated, it gives CASSPGTGGEETQYF.

Concerning this clone: Other DNA sequences of this sample code for an identical CDR3. This chain connects TRBV6-5 to TRBJ2-3; no clear D. Germline V gene data show CDR1 as MNHEY and CDR2 as SVGAGI. This CDR3 is built from 15 residues. The V gene lost 2 bases and the J gene lost 0 bases, with 9 bases spanning the gap. The CDR3 spells CASSYGGESTDTQYF. The CDR3 coding sequence is TGTGCCAGCAGTTACGGCGGAGAGAGCACAGATACGCAGTATTTT.

On this clone itself: It differs at one base from a far larger clone, so likely a read error. This chain joins TRBV2 and TRBJ1-6, with 9 bases that match TRBD1. Looked up from germline, CDR1 is SNHLY and CDR2 is FYNNEI. J lost 5 bases, V lost 5 bases, and 4 bases had no gene match. CDR3 length equals 15 residues. CDR3 nucleotide sequence: TGTGCCAGCAGTCCGGGACAGGGAGATAATTCACCCCTCCACTTT. This codes for CASSPGQGDNSPLHF. Full variable domain (missing parts from reference TRBV2 and TRBJ1-6): EPEVTQTPSHQVTQMGQEVILRCVPISNHLYFYWYRQILGQKVEFLVSFYNNEISEKSEIFDDQFSVERPDGSNFTLKIRSTKLEDSAMYFCASSPGQGDNSPLHFGNGTRLTVT.

The V gene is TRBV11-2, the J gene TRBJ2-7; 9 bases align to TRBD2. The junction had 3 bases not matched to a gene; V was cut back by 8 bases and J by 4 bases. CDR1 SGHAT and CDR2 FQNNGV come from the germline V gene. This CDR3 has 12 amino acids. The DNA of the CDR3 is TGTGCCAGCGCGGGGGGGACGTACGAGCAGTACTTC. Amino acid sequence: CASAGGTYEQYF.

This sequence joins TRBV7-2 and TRBJ2-1, with TRBD1 identical over 8 bases. The junction had 13 bases not matched to a gene; V was cut back by 6 bases and J by 9 bases. Germline V gene sequence: CDR1 SGHTA, CDR2 FQGNSA. The CDR3 sequence is 15 residues long. CDR3 sequence reads: CASRSDRVKLGEQFF. The CDR3 DNA follows: TGTGCCAGCAGGTCGGACAGGGTGAAGTTGGGTGAGCAGTTCTTC. Using reference TRBV7-2 and TRBJ2-1 for the parts outside the CDR3, the full variable domain is GAGVSQSPSNKVTEKGKDVELRCDPISGHTALYWYRQSLGQGLEFLIYFQGNSAPDKSGLPSDRFSAERTGGSVSTLTIQRTQQEDSAVYLCASRSDRVKLGEQFFGPGTRLTVL.

The V and J genes are TRBV11-2 and TRBJ2-2; no reliable D call. The germline V and J ends were trimmed by 5 bases and 7 bases, with 14 bases remaining between them. From germline, CDR1 is SGHAT and CDR2 FQNNGV. The CDR3 has 14 amino acids. In DNA form, the CDR3 reads TGTGCCAGCAGCCTGGGAACAAAGGGCGGGGAGCTGTTTTTT. It is translated as CASSLGTKGGELFF.

This clone was observed once. The chain's CDR3 is CASSPYGGGEMNTIYF. For the CDR3, the DNA is TGTGCCAGCAGCCCCTATGGGGGGGGCGAGATGAACACCATATATTTT. The chain joins TRBV7-9 to TRBJ1-3; tentative D call: TRBD1 (6 bases). In germline, CDR1 is SEHNR, CDR2 FQNEAQ (reference sequence). The CDR3 consists of 16 residues. The ends were cut back, 5 bases at V and 7 bases at J, with 21 bases in the middle. Filled out from reference TRBV7-9 and TRBJ1-3, the complete variable domain reads DTGVSQNPRHKITKRGQNVTFRCDPISEHNRLYWYRQTLGQGPEFLTYFQNEAQLEKSRLLSDRFSAERPKGSFSTLEIQRTEQGDSAMYLCASSPYGGGEMNTIYFGEGSWLTVV.

This clone was counted only a few times. The chain couples TRBV4-1 to TRBJ2-2; TRBD1 might be the D (8 bases). CDR3 size: 15 residues. V lost 4 bases and J 3 bases, leaving 12 bases between the germline ends. CDR1 is MGHRA, CDR2 YSYEKL, per germline. The CDR3 DNA reads as TGCGCCAGCAGCCCAACAGGGGGGGACACCGGGGAGCTGTTTTTT. Amino acids: CASSPTGGDTGELFF.

The V gene is TRBV18, the J gene TRBJ1-6, with 8 bases identical to TRBD1. This CDR3 has 15 residues. Trimming removed 2 bases from V and 14 bases from J; junction bases left unmatched: 11. In germline, CDR1 is KGHSH, CDR2 LQKENI. The CDR3 is CASSPTTGVSYTLHF. CDR3 coding DNA: TGTGCCAGCTCACCAACGACAGGGGTCTCCTACACCCTCCACTTT. Filled out from reference TRBV18 and TRBJ1-6, the complete variable domain reads NAGVMQNPRHLVRRRGQEARLRCSPMKGHSHVYWYRQLPEEGLKFMVYLQKENIIDESGMPKERFSAEFPKEGPSILRIQQVVRGDSAAYFCASSPTTGVSYTLHFGNGTRLTVT.

This chain connects TRBV6-4 to TRBJ1-2; D gene ambiguous. The CDR3 totals 15 residues. Germline V lookup: CDR1 MRHNA, CDR2 SNTAGT. The V and J ends lost 6 bases and 2 bases respectively, with 16 bases between them. The CDR3 sequence is CASRQETAANYGYTF. In nucleotides, the CDR3 is TGTGCCAGCAGACAAGAGACGGCAGCCAACTATGGCTACACCTTC.

The genes are TRBV10-1 and TRBJ2-3; either TRBD1 or TRBD2 may supply D (5 bases each). Deletions cut 6 bases from V and 4 bases from J, with 14 bases between. The CDR3 loop spans 14 amino acids. The germline CDR1 and CDR2 sequences are WNHNN and SYGVQD (reference sequence). In nucleotides, the CDR3 is TGCGCCAGCAGCCGGGACGGAAGAGCAGATACGCAGTATTTT. This translates into CASSRDGRADTQYF.

This sequence joins TRBV4-1 and TRBJ2-1, with D possibly being TRBD1 (8 bases). The germline V and J ends were trimmed by 1 base and 0 bases, with 28 bases remaining between them. CDR3 length equals 22 residues. CDR1 and CDR2 (germline): MGHRA, YSYEKL. The CDR3 DNA is TGCGCCAGCAGCCAAGGCGAGGACAGGGCCCAAGAGCGGGAAAGCTCCTACAATGAGCAGTTCTTC. Amino acid sequence: CASSQGEDRAQERESSYNEQFF.

This clone was counted a single time. This chain links TRBV30 with TRBJ2-6, with D perhaps TRBD1 (6 bases). V shed 3 bases and J shed 8 bases, with 14 bases lying between them. CDR3 length: 14 residues. The germline V gene has CDR1 GTSNPN and CDR2 SVGIG (reference sequence). The CDR3 DNA reads TGTGCCTGGAGAAAGACGACAGGCCCCAACGTCCTGACTTTC. It yields the protein CAWRKTTGPNVLTF. Full variable domain (rest looked up from reference TRBV30 and TRBJ2-6): SQTIHQWPATLVQPVGSPLSLECTVEGTSNPNLYWYRQAAGRGLQLLFYSVGIGQISSEVPQNLSASRPQDRQFILSSKKLLLSDSGFYLCAWRKTTGPNVLTFGAGSRLTVL.

This rearrangement joins TRBV7-8 to TRBJ2-7; D is unresolved. The CDR3 covers 11 residues. Between the trimmed V and J ends, which lost 4 bases and 3 bases, there was a span of 4 bases. The germline V gene encodes CDR1 SGHVS and CDR2 FQNEAQ. The CDR3 nucleotides are TGTGCCAGCAGCTATATCTACGAGCAGTACTTC. Protein sequence: CASSYIYEQYF. Filled out from reference TRBV7-8 and TRBJ2-7, the complete variable domain reads GAGVSQSPRYKVAKRGQDVALRCDPISGHVSLFWYQQALGQGPEFLTYFQNEAQLDKSGLPSDRFFAERPEGSVSTLKIQRTQQEDSAVYLCASSYIYEQYFGPGTRLTVT.

As concerns this clone: Other DNA sequences from this sample encode an identical CDR3 as well. The chain carries TRBV5-1 and TRBJ2-1; D unclear. The V gene's germline CDR1 is SGHRS and CDR2 YFSETQ. This CDR3 is 12 amino acids long. Trimming took 4 bases from V and 7 from J, leaving 9 bases between them. CDR3 sequence reads: CASSPGYNEQFF. Written as DNA, the CDR3 is TGCGCCAGCAGCCCCGGATATAATGAGCAGTTCTTC. Based on the CDR3 plus reference TRBV5-1 and TRBJ2-1, the full variable domain is KAGVTQTPRYLIKTRGQQVTLSCSPISGHRSVSWYQQTPGQGLQFLFEYFSETQRNKGNFPGRFSGRQFSNSRSEMNVSTLELGDSALYLCASSPGYNEQFFGPGTRLTVL.

The gene calls are TRBV2 and TRBJ2-1, with 7 bases aligning to TRBD1. The CDR3 is made up of 15 amino acids. V shed 6 bases and J 3 bases; nucleotides not matched to a gene: 8. Per the germline V gene, CDR1 is SNHLY and CDR2 is FYNNEI. CDR3 DNA: TGTGCCAGCAGCTTGACAGGGATGGGCTACAATGAGCAGTTCTTC. Its protein product is CASSLTGMGYNEQFF.

This clone was seen a few times. The V and J genes are TRBV5-1 and TRBJ2-1; D remains unclear. The V gene's germline CDR1 is SGHRS and CDR2 YFSETQ. V lost 0 bases, J lost 8 bases, and 9 bases lay in between. The CDR3 consists of 13 residues. CDR3 protein: CASSLGTPHEQFF. CDR3 nucleotides: TGCGCCAGCAGCTTGGGGACCCCGCATGAGCAGTTCTTC.

The chain uses TRBV27 and TRBJ1-1, with a tentative D call TRBD1 (5 bases). V lost 8 bases and J 3 bases, leaving 16 bases between the germline ends. Germline-derived CDR1 and CDR2 are MNHEY and SMNVEV (reference sequence). The CDR3 totals 14 residues. The CDR3 coding sequence is TGTGCCAGCGGGGGAACTGGACGGTACACTGAAGCTTTCTTT. Encoded protein: CASGGTGRYTEAFF.

This clone was picked up one time. This chain links TRBV19 with TRBJ1-2; the D gene is possibly TRBD1 (6 bases). This CDR3 contains 13 residues. Germline loops: CDR1 LNHDA, CDR2 SQIVND (reference sequence). Deletions cut 11 bases from V and 7 bases from J, with 20 bases between. The CDR3 coding sequence is TGTGCCGTAACAGGACAGACCTTCTCTGGCTACACCTTC. It specifies CAVTGQTFSGYTF.

J is TRBJ2-5 and V is TRBV27; D ambiguous. Germline loops: CDR1 MNHEY, CDR2 SMNVEV (reference sequence). CDR3 length: 19 amino acids. Trimming stripped 4 bases from V and 5 bases from J, with 29 bases between. The CDR3 spells CASSSFPPQEQLRGETQYF. The CDR3, as DNA: TGTGCCAGCAGTTCATTTCCTCCCCAGGAGCAGTTGCGTGGGGAGACCCAGTACTTC.

The count of this clone is one. The rearrangement links TRBV6-1 to TRBJ2-7; unclear D gene. V lost 6 bases and J lost 3, with 15 bases in between. The CDR3 extends over 14 amino acids. Per germline, CDR1 MNHNS and CDR2 SASEGT. The CDR3 DNA reads as TGTGCCAGCAGCAACCTCGGACCCAACTACGAGCAGTACTTC. The encoded protein is CASSNLGPNYEQYF.

The chain links TRBV7-2 to TRBJ2-3, with D unresolved. V was trimmed by 5 bases and J by 6 bases, leaving 9 bases between them. The CDR3 covers 12 residues. Germline lookup yields CDR1 SGHTA and CDR2 FQGNSA. The CDR3 spells CASSKTTDTQYF. The CDR3 DNA reads TGTGCCAGCAGCAAAACTACCGATACGCAGTATTTT.

Notes on this clone: The sample contains more than one DNA sequence encoding this CDR3. The chain is built from TRBV5-4 and TRBJ2-2; D is unresolved. V was shortened by 4 bases and J by 2 bases, with 3 bases between the two germline ends. The germline gives CDR1 SGHNT, CDR2 YYREEE (reference sequence). This CDR3 contains 12 residues. CDR3: CASSANTGELFF. The DNA for the CDR3 is TGTGCCAGCAGCGCTAACACCGGGGAGCTGTTTTTT.

This clone was counted only a few times. V is TRBV5-4 and J is TRBJ2-2; the D gene is possibly TRBD1 (6 bases). Trimming cost V 0 bases and J 5 bases, with 11 bases left between them. In germline, CDR1 is SGHNT, CDR2 YYREEE (reference sequence). The length of the CDR3 is 15 residues. In DNA, the CDR3 is TGTGCCAGCAGCTTGGGGGACACTTCGACCGGGGAGCTGTTTTTT. Translation gives CASSLGDTSTGELFF. Full variable domain (missing parts from reference TRBV5-4 and TRBJ2-2): ETGVTQSPTHLIKTRGQQVTLRCSSQSGHNTVSWYQQALGQGPQFIFQYYREEENGRGNFPPRFSGLQFPNYSSELNVNALELDDSALYLCASSLGDTSTGELFFGEGSRLTVL.